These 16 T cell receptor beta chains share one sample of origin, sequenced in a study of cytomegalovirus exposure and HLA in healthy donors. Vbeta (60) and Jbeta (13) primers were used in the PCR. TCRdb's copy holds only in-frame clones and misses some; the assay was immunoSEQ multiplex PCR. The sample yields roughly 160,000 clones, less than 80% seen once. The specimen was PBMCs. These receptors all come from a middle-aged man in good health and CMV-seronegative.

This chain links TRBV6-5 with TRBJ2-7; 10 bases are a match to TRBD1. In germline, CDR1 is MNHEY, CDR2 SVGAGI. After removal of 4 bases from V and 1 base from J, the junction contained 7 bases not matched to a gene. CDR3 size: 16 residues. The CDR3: CASSSLRTGGSYEQYF. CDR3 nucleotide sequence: TGTGCCAGCAGTTCCCTCCGGACAGGGGGTTCCTACGAGCAGTACTTC.

CDR3 in amino acids: CASSVGGTPRNNEQFF. The CDR3 DNA reads TGTGCCAGCAGCGTAGGAGGAACCCCCCGAAACAATGAGCAGTTCTTC. The chain recombines TRBV9 with TRBJ2-1, with D uncertain. Germline CDR1 reads SGDLS; CDR2 reads YYNGEE. V was shortened by 0 bases and J by 5 bases, with 15 bases between the two germline ends. CDR3 length: 16 residues.

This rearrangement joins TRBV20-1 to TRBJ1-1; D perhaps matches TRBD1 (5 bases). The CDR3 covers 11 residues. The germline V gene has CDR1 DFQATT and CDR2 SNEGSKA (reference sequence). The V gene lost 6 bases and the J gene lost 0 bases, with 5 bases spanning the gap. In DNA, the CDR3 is TGCAGTGCAGGGGTGAACACTGAAGCTTTCTTT. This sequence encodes CSAGVNTEAFF.

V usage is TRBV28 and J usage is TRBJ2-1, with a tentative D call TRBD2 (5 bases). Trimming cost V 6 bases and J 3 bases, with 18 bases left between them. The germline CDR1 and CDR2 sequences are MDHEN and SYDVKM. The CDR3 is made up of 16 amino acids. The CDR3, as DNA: TGTGCCAGCAGCCCCGGCGGTGCGGGCCACTACAATGAGCAGTTCTTC. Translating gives CASSPGGAGHYNEQFF.

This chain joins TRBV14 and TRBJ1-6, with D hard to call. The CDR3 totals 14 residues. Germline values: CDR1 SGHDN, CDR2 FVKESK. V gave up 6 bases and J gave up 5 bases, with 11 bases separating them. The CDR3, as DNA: TGTGCCAGCAGTTCGAGAGGGAATAATTCACCCCTCCACTTT. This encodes CASSSRGNNSPLHF.

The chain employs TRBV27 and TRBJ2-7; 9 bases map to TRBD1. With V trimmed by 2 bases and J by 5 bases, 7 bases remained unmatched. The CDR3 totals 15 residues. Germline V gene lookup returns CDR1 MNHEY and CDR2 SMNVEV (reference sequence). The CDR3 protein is CASSLVRDRAHEQYF. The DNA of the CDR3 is TGTGCCAGCAGTTTAGTCCGGGACAGGGCCCACGAGCAGTACTTC.

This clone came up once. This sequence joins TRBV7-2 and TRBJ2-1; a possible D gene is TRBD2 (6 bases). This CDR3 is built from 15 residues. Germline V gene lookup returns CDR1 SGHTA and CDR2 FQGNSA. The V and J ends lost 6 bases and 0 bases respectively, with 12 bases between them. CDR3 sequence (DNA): TGTGCCAGCAGACGGGACTCTAGCTCCTACAATGAGCAGTTCTTC. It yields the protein CASRRDSSSYNEQFF. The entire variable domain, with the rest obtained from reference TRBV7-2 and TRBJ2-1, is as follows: GAGVSQSPSNKVTEKGKDVELRCDPISGHTALYWYRQSLGQGLEFLIYFQGNSAPDKSGLPSDRFSAERTGGSVSTLTIQRTQQEDSAVYLCASRRDSSSYNEQFFGPGTRLTVL.

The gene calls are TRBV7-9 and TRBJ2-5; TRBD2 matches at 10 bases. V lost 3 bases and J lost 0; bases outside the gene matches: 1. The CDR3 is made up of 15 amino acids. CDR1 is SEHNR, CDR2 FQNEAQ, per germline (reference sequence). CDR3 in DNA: TGTGCCAGCAGCTTTAGCGGGGGGTACCAAGAGACCCAGTACTTC. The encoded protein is CASSFSGGYQETQYF.

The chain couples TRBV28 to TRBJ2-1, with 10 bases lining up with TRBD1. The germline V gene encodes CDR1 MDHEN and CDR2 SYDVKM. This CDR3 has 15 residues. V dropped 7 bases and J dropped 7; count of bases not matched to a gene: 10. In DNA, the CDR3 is TGTGCCAGCACCGATGGACAGGGGGAGGGGAATGAGCAGTTCTTC. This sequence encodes CASTDGQGEGNEQFF.

This CDR3 reads CASSLAPGSNTEAFF. CDR3 coding DNA: TGTGCCAGCAGCTTGGCTCCAGGATCGAACACTGAAGCTTTCTTT. The rearrangement joins TRBV5-4 to TRBJ1-1; D unclear. This CDR3 has 15 amino acids. Germline CDR1 SGHNT, CDR2 YYREEE (reference sequence). V lost 0 bases, J lost 1 base, and 10 bases lay in between.

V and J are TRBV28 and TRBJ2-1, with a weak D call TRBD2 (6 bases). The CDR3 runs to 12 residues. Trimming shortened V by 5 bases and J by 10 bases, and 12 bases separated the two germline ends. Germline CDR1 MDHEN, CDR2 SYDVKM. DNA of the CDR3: TGTGCCAGCAGTCCCCCGGGGAGGGAGCAGTTCTTC. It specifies CASSPPGREQFF.

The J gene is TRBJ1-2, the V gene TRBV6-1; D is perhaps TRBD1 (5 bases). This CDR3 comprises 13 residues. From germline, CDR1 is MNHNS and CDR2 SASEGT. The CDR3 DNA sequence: TGTGCAGGACGTCGGGCAGGGCCCTATGGCTACACCTTC. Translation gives CAGRRAGPYGYTF.

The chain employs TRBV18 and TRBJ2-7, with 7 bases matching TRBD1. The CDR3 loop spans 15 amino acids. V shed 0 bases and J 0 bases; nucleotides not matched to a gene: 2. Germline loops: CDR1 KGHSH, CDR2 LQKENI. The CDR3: CASSPPGQRSYEQYF. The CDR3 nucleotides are TGTGCCAGCTCACCACCGGGACAGCGCTCCTACGAGCAGTACTTC.

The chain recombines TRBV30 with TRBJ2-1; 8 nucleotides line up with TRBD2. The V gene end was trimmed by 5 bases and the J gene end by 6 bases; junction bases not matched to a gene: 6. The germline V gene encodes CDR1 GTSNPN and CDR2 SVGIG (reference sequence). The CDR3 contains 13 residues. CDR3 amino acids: CAWRRTSSNEQFF. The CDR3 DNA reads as TGTGCCTGGCGCAGGACTAGCAGCAATGAGCAGTTCTTC.

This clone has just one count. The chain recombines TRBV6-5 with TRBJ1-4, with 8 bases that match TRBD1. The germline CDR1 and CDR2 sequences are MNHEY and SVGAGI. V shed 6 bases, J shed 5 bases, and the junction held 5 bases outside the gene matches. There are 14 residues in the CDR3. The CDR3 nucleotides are TGTGCCAGCAGGGACAGGGCCAAAAATGAAAAACTGTTTTTT. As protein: CASRDRAKNEKLFF.

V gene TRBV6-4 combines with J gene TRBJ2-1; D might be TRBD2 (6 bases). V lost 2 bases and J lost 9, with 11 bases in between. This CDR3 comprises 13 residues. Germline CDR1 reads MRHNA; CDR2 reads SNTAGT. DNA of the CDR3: TGTGCCAGCAGTGACATATCGGGAGCTGAGCAGTTCTTC. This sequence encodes CASSDISGAEQFF.